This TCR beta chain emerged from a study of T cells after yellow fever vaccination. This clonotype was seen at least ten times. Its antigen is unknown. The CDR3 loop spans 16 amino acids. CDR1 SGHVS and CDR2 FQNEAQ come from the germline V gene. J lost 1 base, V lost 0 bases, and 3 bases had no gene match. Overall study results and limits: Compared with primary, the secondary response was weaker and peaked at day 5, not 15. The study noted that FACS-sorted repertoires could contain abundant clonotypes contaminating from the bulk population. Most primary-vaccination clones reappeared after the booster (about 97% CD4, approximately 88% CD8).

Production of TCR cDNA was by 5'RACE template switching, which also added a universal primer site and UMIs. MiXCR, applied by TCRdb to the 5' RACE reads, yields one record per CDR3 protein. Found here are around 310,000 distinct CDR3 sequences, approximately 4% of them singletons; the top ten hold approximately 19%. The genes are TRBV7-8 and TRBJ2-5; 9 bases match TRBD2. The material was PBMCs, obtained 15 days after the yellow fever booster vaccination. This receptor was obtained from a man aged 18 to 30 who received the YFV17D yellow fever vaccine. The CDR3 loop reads CASSLAPSGAQETQYF. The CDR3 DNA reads TGTGCCAGCAGCTTAGCGCCTAGCGGGGCCCAAGAGACCCAGTACTTC.